The sequence of this T cell receptor (beta chain) was determined in a study of technical replicates of blood from several donors (TCRdb year 2017). The library was generated by the immunoSEQ multiplex PCR assay. TCRdb mirrors the immuneACCESS table, restricted to in-frame sequences. Some clones are absent from its copies; in checked studies, under half trace to an unresolved V gene, and the reason for the others is unknown. The sample table holds roughly 70,000 clones, of which about 94% were seen once. Jointly, the top ten make up 0.3% to 0.5% of the sample. The CDR3 spans 12 residues, from the cysteine through the phenylalanine. Only the CDR3 region is kept as DNA, spanning 36 bases read in frame from base 1. Trimming costs V 2 bases and J 14 bases, and their ends lie 14 bases apart. CDR1 and CDR2, per the germline V gene, are SGHRS and YFSETQ. With respect to this clone: Its recognized antigen is unknown. The sample holds no much larger clone one base away, and base qualities are not on file.

Sequences were obtained from T cells isolated from PBMCs. This clonotype originated in a human donor in good health. The V and J segments used are TRBV5-1 and TRBJ2-1, and the D gene may be TRBD1, 6 bases matching. The CDR3 protein sequence reads: CASSFKGDIKFF. The base sequence is TGCGCCAGCAGCTTTAAGGGGGATATTAAGTTCTTC.